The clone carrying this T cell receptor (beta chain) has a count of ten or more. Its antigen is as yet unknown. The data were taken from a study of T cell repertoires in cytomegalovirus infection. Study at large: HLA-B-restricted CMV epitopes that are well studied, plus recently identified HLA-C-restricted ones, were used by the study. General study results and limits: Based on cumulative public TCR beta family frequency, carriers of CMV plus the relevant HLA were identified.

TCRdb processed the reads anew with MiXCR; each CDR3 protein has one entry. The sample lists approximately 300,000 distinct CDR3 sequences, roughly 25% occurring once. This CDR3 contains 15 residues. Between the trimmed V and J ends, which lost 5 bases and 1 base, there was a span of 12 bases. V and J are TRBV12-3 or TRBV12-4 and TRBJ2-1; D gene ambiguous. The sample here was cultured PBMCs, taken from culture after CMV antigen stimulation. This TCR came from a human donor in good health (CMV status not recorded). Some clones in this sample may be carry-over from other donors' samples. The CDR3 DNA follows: TGTGCCAGCAGTACACAGAGTCCTTCCTACAATGAGCAGTTCTTC. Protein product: CASSTQSPSYNEQFF.